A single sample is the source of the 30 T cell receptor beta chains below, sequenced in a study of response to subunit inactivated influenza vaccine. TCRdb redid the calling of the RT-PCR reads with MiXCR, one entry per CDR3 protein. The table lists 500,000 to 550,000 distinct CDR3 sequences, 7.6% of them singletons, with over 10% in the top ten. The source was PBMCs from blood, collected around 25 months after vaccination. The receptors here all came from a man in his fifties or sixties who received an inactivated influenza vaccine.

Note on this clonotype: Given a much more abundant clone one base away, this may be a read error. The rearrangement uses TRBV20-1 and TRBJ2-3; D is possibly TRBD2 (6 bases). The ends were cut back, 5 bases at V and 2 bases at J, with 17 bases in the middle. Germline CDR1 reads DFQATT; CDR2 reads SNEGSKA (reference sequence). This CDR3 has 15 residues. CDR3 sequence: CSASTLAEYTDTQYF. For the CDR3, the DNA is TGCAGTGCTTCCACCTTAGCGGAGTACACAGATACGCAGTATTTT.

CDR3 sequence: CASSFSRPNSPLHF. DNA for the CDR3: TGCGCCAGCAGCTTCTCCCGACCTAATTCACCCCTCCACTTT. The chain employs TRBV5-1 and TRBJ1-6; D remains ambiguous. There are 14 residues in the CDR3. Trimming took off 2 bases at V and 6 bases at J, with 9 bases between the two ends. Germline V gene data show CDR1 as SGHRS and CDR2 as YFSETQ.

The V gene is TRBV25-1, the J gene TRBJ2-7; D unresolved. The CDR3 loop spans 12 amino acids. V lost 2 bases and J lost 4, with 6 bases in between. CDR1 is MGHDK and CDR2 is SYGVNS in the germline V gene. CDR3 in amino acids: CASSELSYEQYF. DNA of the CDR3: TGTGCCAGCAGTGAACTCTCATACGAGCAGTACTTC.

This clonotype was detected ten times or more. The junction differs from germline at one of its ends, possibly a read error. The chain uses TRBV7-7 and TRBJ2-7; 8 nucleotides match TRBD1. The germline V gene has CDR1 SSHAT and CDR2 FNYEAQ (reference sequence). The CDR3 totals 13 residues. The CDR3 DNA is TGTGCTAGCAGCGAAGGACAGGGTTTAAAGCAGTACTTC. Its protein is CASSEGQGLKQYF.

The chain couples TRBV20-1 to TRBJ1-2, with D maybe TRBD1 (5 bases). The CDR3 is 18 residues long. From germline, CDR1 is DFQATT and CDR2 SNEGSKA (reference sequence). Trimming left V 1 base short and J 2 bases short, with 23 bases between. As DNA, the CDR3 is TGCAGTGCTAGAGTCCCTACCCTCCGGGGCGCTTTCAACTATGGCTACACCTTC. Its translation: CSARVPTLRGAFNYGYTF.

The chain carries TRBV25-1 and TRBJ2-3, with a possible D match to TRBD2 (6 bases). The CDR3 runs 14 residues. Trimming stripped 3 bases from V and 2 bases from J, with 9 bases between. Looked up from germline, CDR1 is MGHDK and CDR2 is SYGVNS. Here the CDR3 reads CASSERGLTDTQYF. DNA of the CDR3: TGTGCCAGCAGTGAGCGGGGCCTCACAGATACGCAGTATTTT.

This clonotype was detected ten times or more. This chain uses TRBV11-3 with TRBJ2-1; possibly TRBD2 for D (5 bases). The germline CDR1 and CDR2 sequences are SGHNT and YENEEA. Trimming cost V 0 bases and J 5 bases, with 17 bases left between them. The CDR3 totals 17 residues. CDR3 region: CASSLEVREIPHNEQFF. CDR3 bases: TGTGCCAGCAGCTTAGAGGTTCGGGAAATCCCCCACAATGAGCAGTTCTTC.

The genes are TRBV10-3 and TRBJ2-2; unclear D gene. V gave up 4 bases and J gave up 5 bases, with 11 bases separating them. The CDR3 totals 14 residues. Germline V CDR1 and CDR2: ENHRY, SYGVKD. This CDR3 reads CAISGRLGTGELFF. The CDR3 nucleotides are TGTGCCATCAGTGGTAGACTTGGTACCGGGGAGCTGTTTTTT.

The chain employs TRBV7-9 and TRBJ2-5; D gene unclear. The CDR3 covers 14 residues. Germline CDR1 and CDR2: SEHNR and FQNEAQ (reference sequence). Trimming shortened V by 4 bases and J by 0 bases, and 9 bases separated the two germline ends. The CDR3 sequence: CASSYTVYQETQYF. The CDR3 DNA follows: TGTGCCAGCAGCTATACAGTGTACCAAGAGACCCAGTACTTC.

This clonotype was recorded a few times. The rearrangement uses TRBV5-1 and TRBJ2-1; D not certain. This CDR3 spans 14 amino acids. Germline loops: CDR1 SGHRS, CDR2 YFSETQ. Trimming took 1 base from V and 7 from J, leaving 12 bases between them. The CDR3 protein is CASSLTRAQNEQFF. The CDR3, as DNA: TGCGCCAGCAGCTTGACCCGGGCCCAGAATGAGCAGTTCTTC.

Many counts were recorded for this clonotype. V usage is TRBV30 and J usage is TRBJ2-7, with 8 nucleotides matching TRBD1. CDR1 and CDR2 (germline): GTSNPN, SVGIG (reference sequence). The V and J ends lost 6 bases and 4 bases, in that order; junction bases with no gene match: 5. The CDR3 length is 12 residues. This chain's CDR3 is CACSGGTYEQYF. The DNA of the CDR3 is TGTGCCTGTTCAGGGGGCACGTACGAGCAGTACTTC.

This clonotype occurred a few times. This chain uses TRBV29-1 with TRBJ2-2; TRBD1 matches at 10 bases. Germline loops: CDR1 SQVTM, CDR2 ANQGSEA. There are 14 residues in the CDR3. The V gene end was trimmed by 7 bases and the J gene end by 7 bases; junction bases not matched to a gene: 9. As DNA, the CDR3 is TGCAGCGGATATGACAGGGGGCAAGGCGGGGAGCTGTTTTTT. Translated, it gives CSGYDRGQGGELFF.

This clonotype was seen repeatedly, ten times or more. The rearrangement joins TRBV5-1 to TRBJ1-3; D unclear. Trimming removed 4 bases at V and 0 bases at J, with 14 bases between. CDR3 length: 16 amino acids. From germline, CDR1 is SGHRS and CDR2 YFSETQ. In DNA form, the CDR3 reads TGCGCCAGCAGCCCGGATACAGATTCCTCTGGAAACACCATATATTTT. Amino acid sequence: CASSPDTDSSGNTIYF.

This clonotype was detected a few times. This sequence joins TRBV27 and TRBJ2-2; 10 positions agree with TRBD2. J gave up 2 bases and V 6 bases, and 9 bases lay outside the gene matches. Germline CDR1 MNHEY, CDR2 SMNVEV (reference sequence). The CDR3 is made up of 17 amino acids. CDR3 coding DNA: TGTGCCAGCAGCCTCCTAGAACTAGCGGGAAACACCGGGGAGCTGTTTTTT. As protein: CASSLLELAGNTGELFF.

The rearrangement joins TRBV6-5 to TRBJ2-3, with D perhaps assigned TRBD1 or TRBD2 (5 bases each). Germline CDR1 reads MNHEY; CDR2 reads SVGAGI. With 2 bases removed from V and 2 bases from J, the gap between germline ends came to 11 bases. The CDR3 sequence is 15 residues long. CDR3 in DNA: TGTGCCAGCAGTTACCTAGAGGGGAACACAGATACGCAGTATTTT. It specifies CASSYLEGNTDTQYF.

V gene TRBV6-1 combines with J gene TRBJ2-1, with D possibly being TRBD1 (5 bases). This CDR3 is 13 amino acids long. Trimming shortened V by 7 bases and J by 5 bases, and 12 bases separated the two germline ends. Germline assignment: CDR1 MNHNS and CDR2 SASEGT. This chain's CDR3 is CASISTVNNEQFF. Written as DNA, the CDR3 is TGTGCCAGCATATCGACAGTTAACAATGAGCAGTTCTTC.

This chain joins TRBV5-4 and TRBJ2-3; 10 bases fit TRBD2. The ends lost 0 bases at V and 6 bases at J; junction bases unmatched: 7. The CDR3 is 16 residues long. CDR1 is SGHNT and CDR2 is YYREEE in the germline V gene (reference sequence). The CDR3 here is CASSLDPSGGVDTQYF. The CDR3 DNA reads TGTGCCAGCAGCTTGGATCCTAGCGGGGGCGTTGATACGCAGTATTTT.

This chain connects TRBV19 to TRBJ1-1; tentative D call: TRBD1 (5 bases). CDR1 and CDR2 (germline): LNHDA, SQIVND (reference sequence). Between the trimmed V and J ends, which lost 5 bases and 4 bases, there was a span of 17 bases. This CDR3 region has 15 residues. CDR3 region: CASSERGSSGTEAFF. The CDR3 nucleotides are TGTGCCAGTAGTGAACGGGGCTCAAGCGGCACTGAAGCTTTCTTT.

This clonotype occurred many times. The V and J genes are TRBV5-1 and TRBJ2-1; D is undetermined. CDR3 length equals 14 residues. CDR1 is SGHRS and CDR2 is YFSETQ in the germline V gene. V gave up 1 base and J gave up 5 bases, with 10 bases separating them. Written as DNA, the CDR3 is TGCGCCAGCAGCTTGACGCGAACGGACAATGAGCAGTTCTTC. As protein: CASSLTRTDNEQFF.

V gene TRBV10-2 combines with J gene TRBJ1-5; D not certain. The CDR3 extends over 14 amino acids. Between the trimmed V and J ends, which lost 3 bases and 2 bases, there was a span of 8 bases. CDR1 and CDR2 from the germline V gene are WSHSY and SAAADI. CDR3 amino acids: CASSEREGNQPQHF. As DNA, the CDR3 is TGCGCCAGCAGTGAACGCGAGGGCAATCAGCCCCAGCATTTT.

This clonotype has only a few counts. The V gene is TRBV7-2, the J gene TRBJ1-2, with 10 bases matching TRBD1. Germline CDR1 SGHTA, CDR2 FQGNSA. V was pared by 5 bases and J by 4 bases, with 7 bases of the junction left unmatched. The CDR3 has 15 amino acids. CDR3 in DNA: TGTGCCAGCAGCCGGGGTGGGACAGGGGTCTATGGCTACACCTTC. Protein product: CASSRGGTGVYGYTF.

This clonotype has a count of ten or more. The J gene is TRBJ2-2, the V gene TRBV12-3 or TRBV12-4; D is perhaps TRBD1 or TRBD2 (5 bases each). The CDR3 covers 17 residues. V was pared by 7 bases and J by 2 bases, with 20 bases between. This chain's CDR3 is CASINRMGPLNTGELFF. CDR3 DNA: TGTGCCAGCATCAACCGTATGGGACCCTTAAACACCGGGGAGCTGTTTTTT.

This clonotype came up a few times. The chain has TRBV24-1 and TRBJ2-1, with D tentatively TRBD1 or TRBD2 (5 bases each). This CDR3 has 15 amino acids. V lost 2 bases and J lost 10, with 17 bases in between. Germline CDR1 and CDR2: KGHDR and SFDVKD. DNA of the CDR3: TGTGCCACCAGTGATTCTCGGACTCGGGGCGAGGAGCAGTTCTTC. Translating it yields CATSDSRTRGEEQFF.

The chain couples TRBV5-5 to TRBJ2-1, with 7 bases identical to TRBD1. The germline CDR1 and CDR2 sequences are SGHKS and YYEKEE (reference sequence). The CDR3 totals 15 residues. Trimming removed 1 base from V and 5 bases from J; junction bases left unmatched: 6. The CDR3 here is CASSLRGQFDNEQFF. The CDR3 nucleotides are TGTGCCAGCAGCTTGAGGGGGCAATTCGACAATGAGCAGTTCTTC.

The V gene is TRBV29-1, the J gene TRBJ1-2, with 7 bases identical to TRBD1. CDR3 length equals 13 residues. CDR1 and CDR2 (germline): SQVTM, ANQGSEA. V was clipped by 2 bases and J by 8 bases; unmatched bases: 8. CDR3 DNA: TGCAGCGTTGAACCACGGGACAGAAGCGGCTACACCTTC. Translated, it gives CSVEPRDRSGYTF.

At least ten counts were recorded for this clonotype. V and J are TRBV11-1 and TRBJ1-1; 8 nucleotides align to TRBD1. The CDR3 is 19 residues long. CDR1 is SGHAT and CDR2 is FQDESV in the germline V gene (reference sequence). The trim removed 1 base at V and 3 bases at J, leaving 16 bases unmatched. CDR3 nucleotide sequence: TGTGCCAGCAGCTTAGGGACAGGGTTTTCTCGGCTGATGTACACTGAAGCTTTCTTT. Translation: CASSLGTGFSRLMYTEAFF.

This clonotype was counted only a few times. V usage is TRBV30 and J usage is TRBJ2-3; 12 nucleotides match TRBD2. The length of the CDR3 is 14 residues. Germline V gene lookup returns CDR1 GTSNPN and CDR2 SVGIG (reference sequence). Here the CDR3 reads CACPTSGSGNTQYF. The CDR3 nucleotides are TGTGCTTGCCCGACTAGCGGGAGTGGGAATACGCAGTATTTT. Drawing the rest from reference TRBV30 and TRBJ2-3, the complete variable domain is SQTIHQWPATLVQPVGSPLSLECTVEGTSNPNLYWYRQAAGRGLQLLFYSVGIGQISSEVPQNLSASRPQDRQFILSSKKLLLSDSGFYLCACPTSGSGNTQYFGPGTRLTVL.

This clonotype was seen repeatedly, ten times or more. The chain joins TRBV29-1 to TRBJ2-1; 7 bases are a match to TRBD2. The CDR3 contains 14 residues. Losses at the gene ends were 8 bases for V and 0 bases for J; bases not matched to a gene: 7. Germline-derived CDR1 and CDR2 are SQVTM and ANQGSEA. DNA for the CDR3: TGCAGCATCGGAAGGGAGGGCTCCTACAATGAGCAGTTCTTC. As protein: CSIGREGSYNEQFF.

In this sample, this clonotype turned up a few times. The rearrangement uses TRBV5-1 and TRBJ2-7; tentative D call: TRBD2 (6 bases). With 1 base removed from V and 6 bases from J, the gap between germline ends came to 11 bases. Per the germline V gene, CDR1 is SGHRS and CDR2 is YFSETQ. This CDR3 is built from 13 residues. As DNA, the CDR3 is TGCGCCAGCAGCTTGCCACCGGGAGTCGAGCAGTACTTC. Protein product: CASSLPPGVEQYF.

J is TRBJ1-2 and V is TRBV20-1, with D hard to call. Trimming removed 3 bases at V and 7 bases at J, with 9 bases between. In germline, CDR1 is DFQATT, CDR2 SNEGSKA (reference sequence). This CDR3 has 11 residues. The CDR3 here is CSARGSIGYTF. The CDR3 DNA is TGCAGTGCTAGGGGGTCAATTGGCTACACCTTC.